One and the same sample provided the 12 T cell receptor beta chains below, sequenced in a study of cytomegalovirus exposure and HLA in healthy donors. A multiplex PCR was run with 60 Vbeta primers and 13 Jbeta primers. Profiled with immunoSEQ multiplex PCR; TCRdb holds only in-frame clones, not every one. This sample yields some 160,000 clones, of which roughly 76% are seen a single time; less than 2.5% belongs to the top ten. Sequencing input: PBMCs. All receptors come from a male donor in good health and CMV-seronegative.

The chain is built from TRBV7-9 and TRBJ2-5; D might be TRBD2 (5 bases). This CDR3 has 13 amino acids. V was pared by 1 base and J by 2 bases, with 5 bases between. In germline, CDR1 is SEHNR, CDR2 FQNEAQ (reference sequence). As DNA, the CDR3 is TGTGCCAGCAGCTTAGGCGGGCAAGAGACCCAGTACTTC. Translation gives CASSLGGQETQYF.

The J gene is TRBJ1-5, the V gene TRBV6-1, with 7 bases identical to TRBD1. The CDR3 has 13 residues. V lost 8 bases, J lost 5 bases, and 6 bases stayed unmatched. The V gene's germline CDR1 is MNHNS and CDR2 SASEGT. CDR3 sequence: CASADRAYQPQHF. The CDR3 coding sequence is TGTGCCAGCGCCGACAGGGCGTATCAGCCCCAGCATTTT.

This chain connects TRBV5-1 to TRBJ1-6, with a tentative D call TRBD1 (5 bases). In germline, CDR1 is SGHRS, CDR2 YFSETQ. V dropped 0 bases and J dropped 7 bases, with 8 bases sitting between them. CDR3 size: 14 residues. Here the CDR3 reads CASSLDSGNSPLHF. The CDR3, as DNA: TGCGCCAGCAGCTTGGATTCAGGGAATTCACCCCTCCACTTT. Combining the CDR3 with reference TRBV5-1 and TRBJ1-6 gives the whole variable domain KAGVTQTPRYLIKTRGQQVTLSCSPISGHRSVSWYQQTPGQGLQFLFEYFSETQRNKGNFPGRFSGRQFSNSRSEMNVSTLELGDSALYLCASSLDSGNSPLHFGNGTRLTVT.

The chain couples TRBV10-2 to TRBJ1-5; 7 bases line up with TRBD1. This CDR3 is built from 15 residues. Germline-derived CDR1 and CDR2 are WSHSY and SAAADI. The V gene end was trimmed by 6 bases and the J gene end by 1 base; junction bases not matched to a gene: 6. The CDR3 loop is CASSAKTGSNQPQHF. The CDR3 nucleotides are TGCGCCAGCAGCGCGAAGACAGGGAGCAATCAGCCCCAGCATTTT.

This rearrangement joins TRBV5-4 to TRBJ1-5, with D possibly being TRBD1 (5 bases). The germline V gene has CDR1 SGHNT and CDR2 YYREEE (reference sequence). V gave up 1 base and J gave up 4 bases, with 15 bases separating them. This CDR3 comprises 16 residues. CDR3 region: CASSLWGQGSNQPQHF. In nucleotides, the CDR3 is TGTGCCAGCAGCTTGTGGGGTCAGGGCTCAAATCAGCCCCAGCATTTT.

V usage is TRBV7-8 and J usage is TRBJ1-5, with 9 bases lining up with TRBD1. This CDR3 spans 15 amino acids. Germline-derived CDR1 and CDR2 are SGHVS and FQNEAQ. V lost 4 bases and J lost 7; bases outside the gene matches: 8. CDR3 region: CASSYRDRARQPQHF. The CDR3, as DNA: TGTGCCAGCAGCTACCGGGACAGGGCGCGCCAGCCCCAGCATTTT.

The chain has TRBV9 and TRBJ1-5; D is unresolved. The length of the CDR3 is 14 residues. Trimming removed 4 bases at V and 5 bases at J, with 13 bases between. The germline V gene has CDR1 SGDLS and CDR2 YYNGEE. The CDR3 region is CASSSRGLDQPQHF. The CDR3, as DNA: TGTGCCAGCAGCTCACGGGGTCTGGATCAGCCCCAGCATTTT.

Concerning this clone: Because it lacks the conserved phenylalanine or tryptophan at the end, this CDR3 is likely a read error. The DNA is omitted, as the CDR3 cannot be located on it reliably, and the CDR3 follows TCRdb's listing. The chain joins TRBV2 to TRBJ2-7; the table's TRBD1 call for D was not verified on the DNA. The CDR3 spans 15 residues, counting both ends. Germline V gives CDR1 SNHLY, CDR2 FYNNEI. The CDR3 sequence: CASSESGGAGGVMYL.

This clone was picked up one time. The chain is built from TRBV7-9 and TRBJ2-7; a weak D match, TRBD1 (5 bases). Germline V gives CDR1 SEHNR, CDR2 FQNEAQ (reference sequence). Trimming pared 6 bases from V and 7 bases from J, leaving 16 bases between. CDR3 size: 13 residues. CDR3 amino acids: CASSSRQGSEQYF. In nucleotides, the CDR3 is TGTGCCAGCAGTTCCCGGCAGGGAAGTGAGCAGTACTTC.

The CDR3: CAWSETGPTEAFF. The CDR3 DNA reads TGTGCCTGGAGCGAAACAGGGCCCACTGAAGCTTTCTTT. This chain joins TRBV30 and TRBJ1-1; TRBD1 might be the D (6 bases). Trimming shortened V by 3 bases and J by 4 bases, and 12 bases separated the two germline ends. From germline, CDR1 is GTSNPN and CDR2 SVGIG (reference sequence). The CDR3 runs to 13 residues. Combining the CDR3 with reference TRBV30 and TRBJ1-1 gives the whole variable domain SQTIHQWPATLVQPVGSPLSLECTVEGTSNPNLYWYRQAAGRGLQLLFYSVGIGQISSEVPQNLSASRPQDRQFILSSKKLLLSDSGFYLCAWSETGPTEAFFGQGTRLTVV.

This sequence joins TRBV7-2 and TRBJ2-5, with D possibly being TRBD1 (6 bases). Trimming left V 4 bases short and J 4 bases short, with 10 bases between. Germline-derived CDR1 and CDR2 are SGHTA and FQGNSA. This CDR3 has 13 amino acids. The DNA of the CDR3 is TGTGCCAGCAGCTATAGCAGGGGAGAGACCCAGTACTTC. Translation gives CASSYSRGETQYF.

The chain joins TRBV7-8 to TRBJ1-2; D uncertain. The CDR3 is 14 residues long. Trimming left V 1 base short and J 8 bases short, with 14 bases between. Germline CDR1 and CDR2: SGHVS and FQNEAQ. This CDR3 is CASSLDVSSRGYTF. The CDR3, as DNA: TGTGCCAGCAGCTTAGACGTCAGTTCCCGCGGCTACACCTTC.